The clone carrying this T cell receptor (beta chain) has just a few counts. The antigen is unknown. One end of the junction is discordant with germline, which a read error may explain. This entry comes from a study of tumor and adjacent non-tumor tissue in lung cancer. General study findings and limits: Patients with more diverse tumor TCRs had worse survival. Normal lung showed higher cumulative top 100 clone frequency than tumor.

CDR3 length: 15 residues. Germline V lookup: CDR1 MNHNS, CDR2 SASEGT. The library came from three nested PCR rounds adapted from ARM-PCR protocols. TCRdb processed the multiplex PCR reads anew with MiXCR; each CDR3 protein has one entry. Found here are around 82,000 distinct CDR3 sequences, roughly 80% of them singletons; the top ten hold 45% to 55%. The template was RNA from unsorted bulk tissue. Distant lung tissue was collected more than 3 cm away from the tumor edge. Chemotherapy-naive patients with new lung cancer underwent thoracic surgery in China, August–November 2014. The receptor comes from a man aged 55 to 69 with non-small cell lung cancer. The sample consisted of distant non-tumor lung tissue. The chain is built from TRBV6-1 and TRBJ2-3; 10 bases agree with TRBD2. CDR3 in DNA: TGTGCCCTCTCGGCGGTAGCGGGGGGTTCAGATATGCAGTATTTT. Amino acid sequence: CALSAVAGGSDMQYF.